This T cell receptor beta chain was profiled in a study of memory CD4+ T cells and cytomegalovirus serostatus. About the research overall: This sample comes from healthy Belgian adults, about 10 CMV seropositive, approximately 23 seronegative. Study findings and constraints: CD4+ memory repertoires contained 67 of 164 reported CMV TCRbeta sequences.

TCRdb's table, derived via immunoSEQ multiplex PCR, lists solely in-frame clones and lacks some. The sample lists fewer than 50,000 clones; 79% were seen once. The CDR3 loop spans 16 amino acids. CDR1 is SGHTA, CDR2 FQGNSA, per germline. The J segment lost 4 bases and the V segment lost 5 bases, leaving 10 bases of the junction unmatched. Details on this clone: Its antigen is not identified.

Single viable CD3+CD4+CD8-CD45RO+ cells were sorted as the memory CD4+ T cells. CD4+ T cells were isolated by positive magnetic selection. The chain uses TRBV7-2 and TRBJ2-1; TRBD2 aligns across 8 bases. The source of this sequence is an adult in good health and CMV-seropositive. Sequencing was performed on memory CD4+ T cells from blood. This CDR3 reads CASSQDESSGYNEQFF. The CDR3 DNA reads as TGTGCCAGCAGCCAAGATGAATCTAGCGGGTACAATGAGCAGTTCTTC.